This T cell receptor (beta chain) was identified during a study of blood T cell repertoires in COVID-19. Overall study context: Italy, Spain and the United States were the sources of the convalescent and acute COVID-19 samples. The cDNA or gDNA used as material had been derived from T cells, B-cell-depleted T cells, or PBMCs.

Profiled with immunoSEQ multiplex PCR; TCRdb holds only in-frame clones, not every one. The data show 43,000 or so clones, around 86% seen once. The V gene lost 2 bases and the J gene lost 1 base, with 8 bases spanning the gap. The CDR3 runs to 15 residues. Germline V gives CDR1 SGHVS, CDR2 FNYEAQ. V and J are TRBV7-6 and TRBJ2-2; TRBD2 might be the D (6 bases). Sequencing was performed on peripheral blood. This clonotype originated in a man in his 60s with active or convalescent COVID-19. For the CDR3, the DNA is TGTGCCAGCAGCTTACGGGGACTGAACACCGGGGAGCTGTTTTTT. This translates into CASSLRGLNTGELFF.